The next 21 T cell receptor beta chains were all read from a single sample in a study of cytomegalovirus exposure and HLA in healthy donors. The primer mix had 60 Vbeta and 13 Jbeta primers. TCRdb's copy holds only in-frame clones and misses some; the assay was immunoSEQ multiplex PCR. The sample contains 150,000 to 200,000 clones, 79% of which appear only once. The sequenced sample was PBMCs. These receptors originate from a man aged 40-50 years in good health and CMV-seronegative.

The chain employs TRBV9 and TRBJ2-5, with a possible D match to TRBD2 (6 bases). CDR3 size: 14 residues. Trimming shortened V by 6 bases and J by 7 bases, and 19 bases separated the two germline ends. Germline lookup yields CDR1 SGDLS and CDR2 YYNGEE. The DNA of the CDR3 is TGTGCCAGCACTACGGGCGGGACCGTAGGGACCCAGTACTTC. It encodes CASTTGGTVGTQYF.

This chain joins TRBV7-9 and TRBJ1-1; D perhaps matches TRBD1 (5 bases). V was trimmed by 0 bases and J by 1 base, leaving 6 bases between them. From germline, CDR1 is SEHNR and CDR2 FQNEAQ (reference sequence). The CDR3 consists of 14 residues. CDR3 coding DNA: TGTGCCAGCAGCTTAGCACAGGAGAACACTGAAGCTTTCTTT. It yields the protein CASSLAQENTEAFF.

V is TRBV28 and J is TRBJ2-5; TRBD1 matches 10 bases. Per the germline V gene, CDR1 is MDHEN and CDR2 is SYDVKM. The V segment lost 1 base and the J segment 5 bases; nucleotides outside the gene matches: 4. CDR3 size: 15 residues. The CDR3 bases are TGTGCCAGCAGTTTATCCGGGACAGGGGTTGAGACCCAGTACTTC. Translating gives CASSLSGTGVETQYF. Full variable domain (outside the CDR3, taken from reference TRBV28 and TRBJ2-5): DVKVTQSSRYLVKRTGEKVFLECVQDMDHENMFWYRQDPGLGLRLIYFSYDVKMKEKGDIPEGYSVSREKKERFSLILESASTNQTSMYLCASSLSGTGVETQYFGPGTRLLVL.

This clone was recorded a few times. This rearrangement joins TRBV5-4 to TRBJ2-7; weak D call: TRBD2 (6 bases). The CDR3 totals 14 residues. V was cut by 1 base and J by 4 bases, with 12 bases left in between. CDR1 SGHNT and CDR2 YYREEE come from the germline V gene (reference sequence). CDR3 nucleotide sequence: TGTGCCAGCAGCTTGCCTCATAGCGGATACGAGCAGTACTTC. Amino acids: CASSLPHSGYEQYF.

The chain joins TRBV4-3 to TRBJ2-7; TRBD2 aligns across 7 bases. CDR3 size: 15 residues. The V gene end was trimmed by 4 bases and the J gene end by 3 bases; junction bases not matched to a gene: 9. Per the germline V gene, CDR1 is LGHNA and CDR2 is YSLEER. The CDR3 DNA reads as TGCGCCAGCAGCCGGGCTAGCGGCCAGGTCTACGAGCAGTACTTC. It specifies CASSRASGQVYEQYF.

This clone appeared once. V usage is TRBV4-2 and J usage is TRBJ2-5; weak D call: TRBD1 (6 bases). The J call is uncertain, as TRBJ2-7 better fits the DNA end. The CDR3 sequence is 13 residues long. Germline V gives CDR1 LGHNA, CDR2 YNFKEQ. The CDR3 is CASSQAQGYEQYF. DNA for the CDR3: TGTGCCAGCAGCCAAGCCCAGGGGTACGAGCAGTACTTC.

The V call is TRBV11-2, the J call TRBJ2-2; a weak D match, TRBD1 (5 bases). Germline CDR1 is SGHAT and CDR2 is FQNNGV. This CDR3 region has 15 residues. V lost 2 bases and J lost 0, with 7 bases in between. CDR3 bases: TGTGCCAGCAGCTTATCCAGGGCGAACACCGGGGAGCTGTTTTTT. Translated, it gives CASSLSRANTGELFF.

This chain connects TRBV11-2 to TRBJ2-2; 10 bases match TRBD2. J was trimmed by 5 bases and V by 1 base; bases with no gene match: 1. This CDR3 comprises 15 residues. The germline gives CDR1 SGHAT, CDR2 FQNNGV. CDR3 loop: CASSLASGRTGELFF. For the CDR3, the DNA is TGTGCCAGCAGCTTAGCTAGCGGGAGAACCGGGGAGCTGTTTTTT. Looking up the rest from reference TRBV11-2 and TRBJ2-2 gives the full variable domain: EAGVAQSPRYKIIEKRQSVAFWCNPISGHATLYWYQQILGQGPKLLIQFQNNGVVDDSQLPKDRFSAERLKGVDSTLKIQPAKLEDSAVYLCASSLASGRTGELFFGEGSRLTVL.

The genes are TRBV6-5 and TRBJ1-5, with 7 nucleotides matching TRBD1. Germline CDR1 and CDR2: MNHEY and SVGAGI. V was pared by 6 bases and J by 5 bases, with 10 bases of the junction left unmatched. The CDR3 totals 15 residues. The CDR3 reads CASSLNAGGHQPQHF. CDR3 DNA sequence: TGTGCCAGCAGCTTGAATGCAGGGGGTCATCAGCCCCAGCATTTT.

This chain links TRBV6-6 with TRBJ1-6; D is perhaps TRBD1 (6 bases). Germline values: CDR1 MNHNY, CDR2 SVGAGI (reference sequence). The V gene lost 6 bases and the J gene lost 7 bases, with 16 bases spanning the gap. The CDR3 runs to 15 residues. CDR3 nucleotide sequence: TGTGCCAGCAGCTTCGAGAGGGGGGGGAATTCACCCCTCCACTTT. It is translated as CASSFERGGNSPLHF.

This clone appeared a few times. The rearrangement uses TRBV4-1 and TRBJ1-1; 7 positions match TRBD1. With V trimmed by 1 base and J by 5 bases, 7 bases remained unmatched. In germline, CDR1 is MGHRA, CDR2 YSYEKL. The CDR3 has 15 amino acids. CDR3 sequence reads: CASSQGQQGLTEAFF. The CDR3, as DNA: TGCGCCAGCAGCCAAGGTCAACAGGGGCTGACTGAAGCTTTCTTT.

About this clone itself: Germline and junction disagree at one end, which may indicate a read error. The chain joins TRBV7-2 to TRBJ2-1; the match to TRBD2 covers 11 bases. The CDR3 totals 14 residues. Germline CDR1 and CDR2: SGHTA and FQGNSA. The CDR3 DNA reads TGTGCCAGCAGCGTAGCGGGAGGGACGAATGAGCAGTTCTTC. This gives the protein CASSVAGGTNEQFF.

V usage is TRBV5-1 and J usage is TRBJ2-2; D gene ambiguous. The germline V gene encodes CDR1 SGHRS and CDR2 YFSETQ. V was shortened by 1 base and J by 2 bases, with 12 bases between the two germline ends. The CDR3 spans 16 residues. The CDR3 DNA follows: TGCGCCAGCAGCTTGAATCGGGTGTCCAACACCGGGGAGCTGTTTTTT. This codes for CASSLNRVSNTGELFF.

The chain carries TRBV9 and TRBJ1-3; the D is unclear. The ends were cut back, 3 bases at V and 9 bases at J, with 16 bases in the middle. The CDR3 loop spans 14 amino acids. Germline V gene data show CDR1 as SGDLS and CDR2 as YYNGEE. DNA for the CDR3: TGTGCCAGCAGCGGAACCAGCCCCGGCGGCACCATATATTTT. It is translated as CASSGTSPGGTIYF.

This chain connects TRBV6-6 to TRBJ2-3, with D unclear. Germline V gene lookup returns CDR1 MNHNY and CDR2 SVGAGI (reference sequence). CDR3 length: 13 residues. Between the trimmed V and J ends, which lost 3 bases and 5 bases, there was a span of 9 bases. CDR3 in DNA: TGTGCCAGCAGTTATTATTCGGTAGATACGCAGTATTTT. Amino acids: CASSYYSVDTQYF.

The chain links TRBV5-1 to TRBJ2-5, with TRBD1 matching over 7 bases. The CDR3 spans 14 residues. Germline CDR1 SGHRS, CDR2 YFSETQ. The junction had 7 bases not matched to a gene; V was cut back by 5 bases and J by 3 bases. CDR3 amino acids: CASRRTGVKETQYF. The CDR3 region has the DNA TGCGCCAGCAGAAGGACAGGAGTTAAAGAGACCCAGTACTTC.

In DNA, the CDR3 is TGTGCCAGTAGAGACAGCGATAAAGACTATGGCTACACCTTC. Its translation is CASRDSDKDYGYTF. The chain is built from TRBV19 and TRBJ1-2; possible D gene TRBD1, 5 bases. Trimming left V 6 bases short and J 3 bases short, with 14 bases between. CDR3 length equals 14 residues. Germline CDR1 and CDR2: LNHDA and SQIVND (reference sequence).

This clone was counted only a few times. The chain carries TRBV30 and TRBJ2-1, with D perhaps matching TRBD2 (6 bases). Germline V CDR1 and CDR2: GTSNPN, SVGIG (reference sequence). Trimming pared 1 base from V and 9 bases from J, leaving 16 bases between. There are 14 residues in the CDR3. The DNA for the CDR3 is TGTGCCTGGAGTGCGGGACTTCTTGAGGGTGAGCAGTTCTTC. Amino acids: CAWSAGLLEGEQFF. Full variable domain (missing parts from reference TRBV30 and TRBJ2-1): SQTIHQWPATLVQPVGSPLSLECTVEGTSNPNLYWYRQAAGRGLQLLFYSVGIGQISSEVPQNLSASRPQDRQFILSSKKLLLSDSGFYLCAWSAGLLEGEQFFGPGTRLTVL.

The CDR3 here is CASSVRDRAWVAKNIQYF. CDR3 bases: TGTGCCAGCAGTGTCCGGGACAGGGCGTGGGTAGCCAAAAACATTCAGTACTTC. This rearrangement joins TRBV27 to TRBJ2-4, with TRBD1 matching 9 bases. Germline V CDR1 and CDR2: MNHEY, SMNVEV (reference sequence). V lost 5 bases to trimming and J lost 0 bases; unmatched junction nucleotides: 11. The CDR3 totals 18 residues.

The V gene is TRBV29-1, the J gene TRBJ2-1, with a tentative D call TRBD2 (5 bases). CDR1 and CDR2 from the germline V gene are SQVTM and ANQGSEA. Trimming took 6 bases from V and 9 from J, leaving 15 bases between them. The CDR3 loop spans 12 amino acids. The CDR3 reads CSVLRASSEQFF. CDR3 DNA: TGCAGCGTCCTACGGGCTAGCTCTGAGCAGTTCTTC.

This clone showed up just a few times. The genes are TRBV5-8 and TRBJ2-5, with D perhaps matching TRBD2 (6 bases). Germline CDR1 reads SGHTS; CDR2 reads YDEGEE. The CDR3 spans 15 residues. The germline V and J ends were trimmed by 0 bases and 2 bases, with 11 bases remaining between them. The CDR3 is CASSLVGTPQETQYF. The CDR3 nucleotides are TGTGCCAGCAGCTTGGTTGGGACTCCACAAGAGACCCAGTACTTC. The full variable domain, its missing parts supplied by reference TRBV5-8 and TRBJ2-5, is EAGVTQSPTHLIKTRGQQATLRCSPISGHTSVYWYQQALGLGLQFLLWYDEGEERNRGNFPPRFSGRQFPNYSSELNVNALELEDSALYLCASSLVGTPQETQYFGPGTRLLVL.